This T cell receptor beta chain was recorded in a study of T cells in Graves' hyperthyroidism and ophthalmopathy. This clonotype was picked up many times. Trimming stripped 6 bases from V and 6 bases from J, with 14 bases between. There are 13 residues in the CDR3. The investigators amplified TCR beta CDR3 regions from RNA transcripts. First-round RT-PCR with HTBI primers amplified the TCR CDR3 region. TCRdb passed the multiplex PCR reads through MiXCR, listing each CDR3 protein once. Of 600,000 to 850,000 distinct CDR3 sequences listed, 15% to 20% were seen once; the top ten hold roughly a sixth. Sequencing was performed on blood. This clonotype was sampled from a woman between 45 and 65 years old with Graves' hyperthyroidism that later progressed to Graves' ophthalmopathy. The chain uses TRBV12-3 or TRBV12-4 and TRBJ1-2; no clear D gene. For the CDR3, the DNA is TGTGCCAGCAGGGCCGATGGGGAGAATGGCTACACCTTC. It is translated as CASRADGENGYTF.